The clone carrying this TCR beta chain appeared once. No antigen is known for it. The data belong to a study of T cell repertoires and Cas9 in healthy adults. General study results and limits: Reportedly, SpCas9-reactive effector T cell proliferation and function were mitigated by SpCas9-reactive Tregs in vitro.

Produced via immunoSEQ multiplex PCR; TCRdb's table is partial and in-frame only. The sample contains 20,000 to 25,000 clones, over 85% of which appear only once. Trimming took 4 bases from V and 8 from J, leaving 15 bases between them. CDR3 size: 14 residues. Per the germline V gene, CDR1 is SGHDN and CDR2 is FVKESK. The chain recombines TRBV14 with TRBJ2-1; D not certain. The sample was CD4+ effector T cells (CD127+, CD25-, CD137-, CD154-) from PBMCs; culture status not recorded. The sequence derives from a human donor in good health. CDR3: CASSRNSVRDEQFF. DNA for the CDR3: TGTGCCAGCAGCCGAAATTCAGTAAGGGATGAGCAGTTCTTC.